This entry concerns a single T cell receptor beta chain. Its binding antigen is unknown. No much larger clonotype is one base removed from it; base qualities were not supplied. Sequences SNHLY (CDR1) and FYNNEI (CDR2) are obtained from the germline V gene. From cysteine to phenylalanine, the CDR3 is 14 amino acids long. Solely the CDR3 DNA is kept, with 42 bases framed from the first base. V loses 1 base of germline sequence and J loses 4 bases, and the interval between the two ends is 8 bases. These data belong to a study of cytomegalovirus exposure and HLA in healthy donors (dated 2017 in TCRdb). A note on the overall study: The 500 to 800 repertoires of the first cohort and the roughly 120 validation repertoires were produced on the same platform, according to a later analysis. The study was designed to test whether signatures of past pathogen exposure could be identified by cataloging public T cell receptors. A separate validation cohort of over a hundred different subjects was used in addition to the approximately 670-subject first cohort. High-throughput TCR immunosequencing, statistical association of individual TCRs with disease status, and machine learning were combined to predict cytomegalovirus infection status.

Library creation used the immunoSEQ multiplex PCR assay. For the original study's pipeline: A statistical classification framework was developed to diagnose cytomegalovirus status using the catalog of TCR beta chain sequences. TCRdb obtained this table from immuneACCESS and retained in-frame rearrangements with V and J assigned. These tables miss some clones; where compared with another copy, unresolved V genes account for less than half of the shortfall, and the remainder is unexplained. V and J calls and clone size come straight from that table; D and trimming were deduced from the DNA. Recorded for this sample are approximately 160,000 clones; 89% of them occurred a single time. 3.5% to 4.5% of the sample is taken by the ten largest. Overall study outcomes, separate from this receptor: Most TCR sequences were observed very rarely across donors, whereas some public TCRs were present in many individuals. Three of the identified cytomegalovirus-associated TCR beta chains were confirmed in vitro to be specific for cytomegalovirus antigens. All 120 or so repertoires were used to score co-occurrence in the validation cohort in a later analysis, because that analysis had no HLA typing for the cohort. In a later analysis, TCRs clustered in the first cohort were found to also tend to co-occur in the roughly 110 validation repertoires, with 94% of cluster scores above 0. The study gave a list of 150 to 200 TCR beta chains associated with cytomegalovirus. It was suggested by the authors that the approach could potentially be generalized to other disease states and immunological phenotypes. The classifier was reported to diagnose cytomegalovirus status with high specificity and sensitivity in both the original and validation cohorts.

Separate from the approximately 730-subject first cohort, the validation cohort of 120 subjects was the group to which the donors belonged. The rearrangement joined TRBV2 to TRBJ1-5, with the identity of the D gene unclear. Sequenced material: PBMCs. The TCR sequence derives from a man aged 18 to 30 in good health and CMV-seropositive. The CDR3 sequence is CASSEGQANQPQHF. The DNA is as follows: TGTGCCAGCAGTGAAGGCCAGGCAAATCAGCCCCAGCATTTT.